This TCR beta chain was obtained from a study of cytomegalovirus exposure and HLA in healthy donors. Study overall: Around 89 million unique TCRs from HLA-typed donors made up an early data release. Researchers found that roughly 77% of 350 to 500 genotyped donors fell within the Caucasian-associated ancestry cluster. Study-wide results and limits: When a later analysis compared HLA-associated TCR beta chains with equally common others, the HLA-associated chains turned out to be more clonally expanded and to have lower generation probabilities. Common viral pathogens seemed, in a later analysis, to connect with several of the most significant clusters.

Germline V gives CDR1 LNHDA, CDR2 SQIVND (reference sequence). This CDR3 contains 15 residues. Deletions cut 0 bases from V and 3 bases from J, with 11 bases between. Amplification used 60 Vbeta primers and 13 Jbeta primers. Profiled with immunoSEQ multiplex PCR; TCRdb holds only in-frame clones, not every one. The table has 75,000 to 95,000 clones, about 63% seen once. Worth noting for this clone: Its antigen is still unknown.

Sample: PBMCs. The chain couples TRBV19 to TRBJ2-5; tentatively, D is TRBD1 (6 bases). This TCR was recovered from a woman between 25 and 40 years old in good health and CMV-seronegative. CDR3 DNA: TGTGCCAGTAGTATAGATTCCAGGGGCGAAGAGACCCAGTACTTC. Its translation: CASSIDSRGEETQYF.